A single sample is the source of the 21 T cell receptor beta chains below, sequenced in a study of memory CD4+ T cells and cytomegalovirus serostatus. The sort gate was single viable CD3+CD4+CD8-CD45RO+ cells for memory CD4+ T cells. The repertoire was sequenced with immunoSEQ multiplex PCR; TCRdb's copy has only in-frame clones and lacks some. Counted here are about 40,000 clones, about 76% occurring once; the ten biggest clones make up roughly 0.87%. The sample taken for sequencing was memory CD4+ T cells from blood. The receptors shown here come from an adult in good health and CMV-seronegative.

The chain is built from TRBV6-5 and TRBJ1-4, with a tentative D call TRBD1 (6 bases). Trimming pared 0 bases from V and 10 bases from J, leaving 18 bases between. Germline assignment: CDR1 MNHEY and CDR2 SVGAGI. The CDR3 is 16 residues long. Written as DNA, the CDR3 is TGTGCCAGCAGTTACTCAGGGACACCGGTTGGAGGAAAACTGTTTTTT. Residues: CASSYSGTPVGGKLFF.

The chain couples TRBV19 to TRBJ1-3, with 10 bases aligning to TRBD1. The CDR3 extends over 15 amino acids. Germline assignment: CDR1 LNHDA and CDR2 SQIVND (reference sequence). J lost 2 bases, V lost 9 bases, and 7 bases had no gene match. The CDR3 DNA reads as TGTGCCAGCCGGGACAGGGGTGTTCCTGGAAACACCATATATTTT. It codes for CASRDRGVPGNTIYF.

The chain uses TRBV19 and TRBJ1-1, with D tentatively TRBD1 (5 bases). V lost 0 bases, J lost 1 base, and 12 bases lay in between. The CDR3 is 16 residues long. Germline CDR1 LNHDA, CDR2 SQIVND (reference sequence). The DNA for the CDR3 is TGTGCCAGTAGTATAGATCATGAGGACACGAACACTGAAGCTTTCTTT. This translates into CASSIDHEDTNTEAFF.

This chain joins TRBV6-1 and TRBJ2-6; no firm D call. The CDR3 extends over 17 amino acids. V was cut by 0 bases and J by 1 base, with 10 bases left in between. Germline V gene data show CDR1 as MNHNS and CDR2 as SASEGT. CDR3 sequence: CASSEALLTSGANVLTF. Here the CDR3 DNA reads TGTGCCAGCAGTGAAGCGCTTCTCACGTCTGGGGCCAACGTCCTGACTTTC.

The V gene is TRBV7-3, the J gene TRBJ2-2; no clear D gene. The CDR3 length is 15 residues. V was clipped by 2 bases and J by 0 bases, with 7 bases between them. The germline V gene encodes CDR1 SGHTA and CDR2 FQGTGA. The CDR3 DNA reads TGTGCCAGCAGCTTATGGGCGACGAACACCGGGGAGCTGTTTTTT. Its translation: CASSLWATNTGELFF.

V usage is TRBV6-6 and J usage is TRBJ2-4, with D perhaps assigned TRBD1 or TRBD2 (5 bases each). Germline assignment: CDR1 MNHNY and CDR2 SVGAGI (reference sequence). This CDR3 contains 16 residues. V was pared by 2 bases and J by 7 bases, with 18 bases between. In DNA form, the CDR3 reads TGTGCCAGCAGTTACCCGCCGGGACGCCCGAGTAACATTCAGTACTTC. Protein product: CASSYPPGRPSNIQYF.

The J gene is TRBJ2-5, the V gene TRBV30; TRBD2 might be the D (5 bases). Germline-derived CDR1 and CDR2 are GTSNPN and SVGIG (reference sequence). V lost 8 bases and J 6 bases, leaving 16 bases between the germline ends. The CDR3 runs to 12 residues. The CDR3 bases are TGTGCCCTCCGGACGGGAAGGAAGACCCAGTACTTC. It specifies CALRTGRKTQYF.

This clone was detected only once. The CDR3 DNA reads TGTGCCAGCAGCTCACGCGCGGATCAAAACCTAGCGAAGACCCAGTACTTC. Residues: CASSSRADQNLAKTQYF. The V gene is TRBV7-8, the J gene TRBJ2-5, with a possible D match to TRBD2 (6 bases). V was shortened by 4 bases and J by 6 bases, with 24 bases between the two germline ends. The CDR3 length is 17 residues. CDR1 is SGHVS, CDR2 FQNEAQ, per germline.

The sample holds a few counts of this clone. The chain couples TRBV18 to TRBJ1-4; D is perhaps TRBD1 (6 bases). The germline V gene has CDR1 KGHSH and CDR2 LQKENI. Trimming took off 2 bases at V and 8 bases at J, with 21 bases between the two ends. This CDR3 spans 17 amino acids. For the CDR3, the DNA is TGTGCCAGCTCACCATTTTTCGGGGGGCGAGTAAGCGAAAAACTGTTTTTT. Its protein product is CASSPFFGGRVSEKLFF.

The CDR3 DNA sequence: TGTGCCAGCAGATTTACTGGGACAGGACTCGACTACACCTTC. Protein: CASRFTGTGLDYTF. The V call is TRBV6-6, the J call TRBJ1-2; 8 bases agree with TRBD1. Germline values: CDR1 MNHNY, CDR2 SVGAGI (reference sequence). The trim removed 6 bases at V and 10 bases at J, leaving 13 bases unmatched. This CDR3 spans 14 amino acids.

The V call is TRBV28, the J call TRBJ2-7, with 15 bases matching TRBD2. Trimming removed 1 base from V and 7 bases from J; junction bases left unmatched: 8. The CDR3 runs 17 residues. Germline V gene lookup returns CDR1 MDHEN and CDR2 SYDVKM. The CDR3 DNA is TGTGCCAGCAGTTTATACCCGGGACTAGCGGGGGGTGGTGAGCAGTACTTC. It codes for CASSLYPGLAGGGEQYF.

J is TRBJ1-2 and V is TRBV5-1, with TRBD1 matching over 8 bases. Germline loops: CDR1 SGHRS, CDR2 YFSETQ. Losses at the gene ends were 4 bases for V and 6 bases for J; bases not matched to a gene: 11. The CDR3 contains 15 residues. CDR3 coding DNA: TGCGCCAGCAGCGGGACAGGAGGTGGCCCCGATGGCTACACCTTC. This sequence encodes CASSGTGGGPDGYTF.

The chain uses TRBV30 and TRBJ2-3, with 9 bases matching TRBD1. The CDR3 contains 15 residues. CDR1 and CDR2 from the germline V gene are GTSNPN and SVGIG (reference sequence). V was clipped by 3 bases and J by 4 bases; unmatched bases: 8. The CDR3 bases are TGTGCCTGGAGCACCGGGACAGGGAAGTCAGATACGCAGTATTTT. Translation gives CAWSTGTGKSDTQYF. Variable domain in full (rest from reference TRBV30 and TRBJ2-3): SQTIHQWPATLVQPVGSPLSLECTVEGTSNPNLYWYRQAAGRGLQLLFYSVGIGQISSEVPQNLSASRPQDRQFILSSKKLLLSDSGFYLCAWSTGTGKSDTQYFGPGTRLTVL.

The chain joins TRBV11-3 to TRBJ2-5, with a possible D match to TRBD2 (7 bases). Germline loops: CDR1 SGHNT, CDR2 YENEEA. Trimming took 5 bases from V and 5 from J, leaving 18 bases between them. This CDR3 is 15 amino acids long. The CDR3 is CASSLGGADFETQYF. CDR3 bases: TGTGCCAGCAGCCTAGGGGGGGCCGATTTTGAGACCCAGTACTTC.

This chain uses TRBV5-6 with TRBJ2-3; 8 nucleotides match TRBD1. Germline lookup yields CDR1 SGHDT and CDR2 YYEEEE. The V segment lost 5 bases and the J segment 0 bases; nucleotides outside the gene matches: 5. The CDR3 runs 15 residues. The CDR3 DNA follows: TGTGCCAGCAGAAAGGACAGGGATAGCACAGATACGCAGTATTTT. It yields the protein CASRKDRDSTDTQYF.

This chain uses TRBV7-8 with TRBJ1-5; the D is unclear. V lost 5 bases and J lost 3, with 5 bases in between. The CDR3 is 12 residues long. CDR1 SGHVS and CDR2 FQNEAQ come from the germline V gene. In DNA form, the CDR3 reads TGTGCCAGCAGCGGTATCAATCAGCCCCAGCATTTT. It codes for CASSGINQPQHF. Combining the CDR3 with reference TRBV7-8 and TRBJ1-5 gives the whole variable domain GAGVSQSPRYKVAKRGQDVALRCDPISGHVSLFWYQQALGQGPEFLTYFQNEAQLDKSGLPSDRFFAERPEGSVSTLKIQRTQQEDSAVYLCASSGINQPQHFGDGTRLSIL.

The chain combines TRBV5-4 with TRBJ2-5, with 12 bases that match TRBD2. In germline, CDR1 is SGHNT, CDR2 YYREEE (reference sequence). The V and J ends lost 2 bases and 5 bases, in that order; junction bases with no gene match: 10. The CDR3 contains 17 residues. DNA of the CDR3: TGTGCCAGCAGCTTAAGGACTAGCGGGGCGACTTGGGAGACCCAGTACTTC. This codes for CASSLRTSGATWETQYF.

Comment on this clone: The sample carries other DNA sequences with the same CDR3. This chain uses TRBV6-6 with TRBJ1-2, with D unclear. Germline CDR1 is MNHNY and CDR2 is SVGAGI (reference sequence). V lost 5 bases to trimming and J lost 6 bases, with 13 bases between them. This CDR3 comprises 13 residues. CDR3 region: CASSPPRADGYTF. The DNA for the CDR3 is TGTGCCAGCAGTCCCCCCCGGGCAGATGGCTACACCTTC.

V is TRBV5-1 and J is TRBJ1-2, with no clear D. The CDR3 runs 13 residues. The V gene's germline CDR1 is SGHRS and CDR2 YFSETQ. The germline V and J ends were trimmed by 0 bases and 2 bases, with 5 bases remaining between them. CDR3 in DNA: TGCGCCAGCAGCTTGGGTCAGAACTATGGCTACACCTTC. It yields the protein CASSLGQNYGYTF.

The CDR3 DNA sequence: TGTGCCTGGAGTGTACGAAGGACAGGGATGCTCGAGCAGTACTTC. Encoded protein: CAWSVRRTGMLEQYF. The rearrangement uses TRBV30 and TRBJ2-7; 8 bases fit TRBD1. Trimming removed 0 bases from V and 6 bases from J; junction bases left unmatched: 10. The CDR3 spans 15 residues. The germline gives CDR1 GTSNPN, CDR2 SVGIG (reference sequence). The full variable domain, rest sourced from reference TRBV30 and TRBJ2-7, is SQTIHQWPATLVQPVGSPLSLECTVEGTSNPNLYWYRQAAGRGLQLLFYSVGIGQISSEVPQNLSASRPQDRQFILSSKKLLLSDSGFYLCAWSVRRTGMLEQYFGPGTRLTVT.

This sequence joins TRBV7-9 and TRBJ1-4; the match to TRBD1 covers 9 bases. Germline CDR1 is SEHNR and CDR2 is FQNEAQ (reference sequence). There are 15 residues in the CDR3. V shed 6 bases and J 3 bases; nucleotides not matched to a gene: 5. As DNA, the CDR3 is TGTGCCAGCAGTCGAGACAGGGGGGCTAATGAAAAACTGTTTTTT. Its translation: CASSRDRGANEKLFF.